This T cell receptor (beta chain) was sequenced for a study of blood T cell repertoires in COVID-19. Across the whole study: Samples of COVID-19 (acute and convalescent) were obtained from the United States, Italy and Spain.

Trimming took 1 base from V and 5 from J, leaving 14 bases between them. From germline, CDR1 is LGHDT and CDR2 YNNKEL (reference sequence). This CDR3 has 16 residues. In the authors' methods: Amplification of reference gene primers was used by the study to estimate nucleated cell counts. Sequenced by immunoSEQ multiplex PCR; TCRdb stores in-frame clones only, minus some. D and trimming were read from the DNA, whereas the V and J calls and clone size are those reported in that table. The sample shows approximately 170,000 clones, around four fifths of them seen only once. Sequencing used peripheral blood. The TCR originated in a woman in her 70s with COVID-19, enrolled during active disease. The chain has TRBV3-1 (or the pseudogene TRBV3-2) and TRBJ2-2; D remains ambiguous. The CDR3 sequence: CASSQGYNLNTGELFF. In nucleotides, the CDR3 is TGTGCCAGCAGCCAAGGTTACAACCTGAATACCGGGGAGCTGTTTTTT.